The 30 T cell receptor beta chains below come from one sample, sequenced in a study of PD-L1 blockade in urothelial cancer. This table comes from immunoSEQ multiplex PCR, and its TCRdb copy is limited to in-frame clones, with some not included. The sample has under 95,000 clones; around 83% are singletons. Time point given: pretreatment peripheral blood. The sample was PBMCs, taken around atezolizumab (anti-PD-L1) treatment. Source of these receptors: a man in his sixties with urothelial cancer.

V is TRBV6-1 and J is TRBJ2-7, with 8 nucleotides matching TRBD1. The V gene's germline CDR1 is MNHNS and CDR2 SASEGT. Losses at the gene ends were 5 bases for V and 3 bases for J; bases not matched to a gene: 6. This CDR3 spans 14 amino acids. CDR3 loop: CASSWNTGGYEQYF. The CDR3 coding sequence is TGTGCCAGCAGTTGGAATACAGGGGGCTACGAGCAGTACTTC.

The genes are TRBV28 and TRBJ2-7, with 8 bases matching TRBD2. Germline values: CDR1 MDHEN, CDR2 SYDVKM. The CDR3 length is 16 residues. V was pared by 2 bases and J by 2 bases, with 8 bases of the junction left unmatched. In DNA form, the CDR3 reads TGTGCCAGCAGTTTACTTACAGCGGGAGTAACCTACGAGCAGTACTTC. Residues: CASSLLTAGVTYEQYF.

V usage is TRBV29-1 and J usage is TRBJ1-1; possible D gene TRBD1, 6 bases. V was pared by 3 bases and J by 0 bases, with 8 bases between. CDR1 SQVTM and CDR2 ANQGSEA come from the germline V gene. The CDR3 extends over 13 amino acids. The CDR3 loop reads CSVDRGMNTEAFF. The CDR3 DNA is TGCAGCGTTGACAGGGGAATGAACACTGAAGCTTTCTTT. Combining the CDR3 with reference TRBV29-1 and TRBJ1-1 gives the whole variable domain SAVISQKPSRDICQRGTSLTIQCQVDSQVTMMFWYRQQPGQSLTLIATANQGSEATYESGFVIDKFPISRPNLTFSTLTVSNMSPEDSSIYLCSVDRGMNTEAFFGQGTRLTVV.

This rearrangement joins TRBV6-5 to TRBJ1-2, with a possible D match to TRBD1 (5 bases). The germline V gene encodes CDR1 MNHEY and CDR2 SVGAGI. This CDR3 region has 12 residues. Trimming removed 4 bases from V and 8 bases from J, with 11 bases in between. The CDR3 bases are TGTGCCAGCAGTTCCCAGGGTTGGGGCTACACCTTC. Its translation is CASSSQGWGYTF.

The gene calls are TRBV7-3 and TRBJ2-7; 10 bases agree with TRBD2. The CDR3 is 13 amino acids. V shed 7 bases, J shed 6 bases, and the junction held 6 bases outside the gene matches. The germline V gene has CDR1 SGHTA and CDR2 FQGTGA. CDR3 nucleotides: TGTGCCAGCATCCTAGCGGGGGCAGGCGAGCAGTACTTC. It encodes CASILAGAGEQYF.

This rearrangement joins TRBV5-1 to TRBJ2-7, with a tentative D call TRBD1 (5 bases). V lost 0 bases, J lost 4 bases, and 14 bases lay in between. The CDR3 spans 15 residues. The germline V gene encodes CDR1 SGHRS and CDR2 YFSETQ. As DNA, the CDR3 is TGCGCCAGCAGCTTGGAGGGGCAACGTAGGTACGAGCAGTACTTC. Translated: CASSLEGQRRYEQYF.

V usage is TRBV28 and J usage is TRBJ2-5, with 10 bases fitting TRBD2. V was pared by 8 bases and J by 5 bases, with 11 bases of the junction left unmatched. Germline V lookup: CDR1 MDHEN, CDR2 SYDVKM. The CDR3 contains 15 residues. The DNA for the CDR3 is TGTGCCAGCGGGATCCTAGCGGGAGTAGGGGAGACCCAGTACTTC. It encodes CASGILAGVGETQYF.

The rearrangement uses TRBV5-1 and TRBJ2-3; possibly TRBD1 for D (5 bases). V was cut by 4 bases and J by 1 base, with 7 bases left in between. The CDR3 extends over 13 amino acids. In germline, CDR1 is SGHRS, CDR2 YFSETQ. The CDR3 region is CASSVTGTDTQYF. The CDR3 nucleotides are TGCGCCAGCAGCGTGACAGGCACAGATACGCAGTATTTT.

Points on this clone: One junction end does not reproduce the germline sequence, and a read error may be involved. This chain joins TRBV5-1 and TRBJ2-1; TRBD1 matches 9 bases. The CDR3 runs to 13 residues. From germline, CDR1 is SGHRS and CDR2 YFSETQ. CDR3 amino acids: CASRLGQGNEQFF. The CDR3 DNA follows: TGCGCCAGCAGGTTGGGACAGGGTAATGAGCAGTTCTTC.

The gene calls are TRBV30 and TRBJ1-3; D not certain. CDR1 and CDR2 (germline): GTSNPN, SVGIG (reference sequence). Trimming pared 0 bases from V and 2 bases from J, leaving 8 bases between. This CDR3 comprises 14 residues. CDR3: CAWSVWETGNTIYF. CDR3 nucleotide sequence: TGTGCCTGGAGTGTATGGGAGACTGGAAACACCATATATTTT.

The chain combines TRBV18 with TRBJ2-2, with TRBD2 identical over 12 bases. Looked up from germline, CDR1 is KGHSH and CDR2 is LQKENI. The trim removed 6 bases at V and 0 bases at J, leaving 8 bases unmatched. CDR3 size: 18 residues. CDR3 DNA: TGTGCCAGCTCTCGGCAGACTAGCGGGAGTGCGAACACCGGGGAGCTGTTTTTT. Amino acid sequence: CASSRQTSGSANTGELFF. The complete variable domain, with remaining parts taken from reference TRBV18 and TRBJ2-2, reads NAGVMQNPRHLVRRRGQEARLRCSPMKGHSHVYWYRQLPEEGLKFMVYLQKENIIDESGMPKERFSAEFPKEGPSILRIQQVVRGDSAAYFCASSRQTSGSANTGELFFGEGSRLTVL.

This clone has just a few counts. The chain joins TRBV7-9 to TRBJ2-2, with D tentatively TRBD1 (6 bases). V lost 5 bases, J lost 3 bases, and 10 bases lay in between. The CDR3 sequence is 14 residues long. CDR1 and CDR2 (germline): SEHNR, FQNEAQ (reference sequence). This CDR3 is CASSEYRDTGELFF. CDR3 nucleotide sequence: TGTGCCAGCAGCGAGTACAGGGACACCGGGGAGCTGTTTTTT.

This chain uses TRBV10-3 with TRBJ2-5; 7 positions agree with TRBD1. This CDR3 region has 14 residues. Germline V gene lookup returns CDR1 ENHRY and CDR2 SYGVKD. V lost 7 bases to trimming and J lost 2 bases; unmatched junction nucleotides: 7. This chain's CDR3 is CAIKSGTAQETQYF. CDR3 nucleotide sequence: TGTGCCATCAAATCCGGGACAGCTCAAGAGACCCAGTACTTC.

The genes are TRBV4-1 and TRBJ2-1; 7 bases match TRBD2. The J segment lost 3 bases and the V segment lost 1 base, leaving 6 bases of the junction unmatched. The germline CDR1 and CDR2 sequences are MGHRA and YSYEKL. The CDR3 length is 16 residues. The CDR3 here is CASSQVRDYLYNEQFF. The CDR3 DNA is TGCGCCAGCAGCCAAGTCCGGGACTACCTCTACAATGAGCAGTTCTTC.

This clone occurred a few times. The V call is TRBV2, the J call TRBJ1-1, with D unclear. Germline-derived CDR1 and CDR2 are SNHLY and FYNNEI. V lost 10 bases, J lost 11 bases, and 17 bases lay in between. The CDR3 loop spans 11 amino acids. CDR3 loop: CAIKEWARAFF. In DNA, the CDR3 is TGTGCCATCAAAGAGTGGGCCCGGGCTTTCTTT.

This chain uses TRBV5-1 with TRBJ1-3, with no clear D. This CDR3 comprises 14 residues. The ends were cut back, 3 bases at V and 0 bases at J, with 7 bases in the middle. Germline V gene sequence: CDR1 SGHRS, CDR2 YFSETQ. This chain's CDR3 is CASSSQSSGNTIYF. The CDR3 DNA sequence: TGCGCCAGCAGCTCACAGAGCTCTGGAAACACCATATATTTT.

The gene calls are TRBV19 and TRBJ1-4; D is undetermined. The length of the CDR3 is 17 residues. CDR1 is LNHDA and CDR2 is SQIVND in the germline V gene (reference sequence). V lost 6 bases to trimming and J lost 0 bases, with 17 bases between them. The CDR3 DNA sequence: TGTGCCAGTAGCCCCGAGTTATTGATTGCAACTAATGAAAAACTGTTTTTT. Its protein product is CASSPELLIATNEKLFF.

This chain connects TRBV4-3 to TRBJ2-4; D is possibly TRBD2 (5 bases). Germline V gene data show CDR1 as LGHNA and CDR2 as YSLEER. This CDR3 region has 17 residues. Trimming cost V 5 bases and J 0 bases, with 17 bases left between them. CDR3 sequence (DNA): TGCGCCAGCAGCTCCCGGAGGCGGAAGGGAGCCAAAAACATTCAGTACTTC. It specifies CASSSRRRKGAKNIQYF.

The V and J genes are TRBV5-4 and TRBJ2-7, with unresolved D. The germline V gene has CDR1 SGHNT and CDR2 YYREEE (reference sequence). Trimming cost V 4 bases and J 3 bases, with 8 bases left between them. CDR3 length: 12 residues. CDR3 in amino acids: CASSVANYEQYF. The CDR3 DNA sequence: TGTGCCAGCAGCGTGGCTAACTACGAGCAGTACTTC.

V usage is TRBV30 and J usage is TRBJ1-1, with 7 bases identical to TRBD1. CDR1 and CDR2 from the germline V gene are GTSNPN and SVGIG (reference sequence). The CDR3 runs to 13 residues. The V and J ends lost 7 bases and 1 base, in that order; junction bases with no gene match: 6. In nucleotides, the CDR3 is TGTGCCTCCCGGACAGGAGCGAACACTGAAGCTTTCTTT. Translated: CASRTGANTEAFF.

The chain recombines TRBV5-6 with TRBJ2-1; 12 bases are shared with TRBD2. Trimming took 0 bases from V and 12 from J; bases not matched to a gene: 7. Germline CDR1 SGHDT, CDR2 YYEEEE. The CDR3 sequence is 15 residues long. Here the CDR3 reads CASSLGLAGEPWQFF. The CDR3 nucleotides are TGTGCCAGCAGCTTGGGACTAGCGGGGGAGCCTTGGCAGTTCTTC. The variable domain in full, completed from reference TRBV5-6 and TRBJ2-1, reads DAGVTQSPTHLIKTRGQQVTLRCSPKSGHDTVSWYQQALGQGPQFIFQYYEEEERQRGNFPDRFSGHQFPNYSSELNVNALLLGDSALYLCASSLGLAGEPWQFFGPGTRLTVL.

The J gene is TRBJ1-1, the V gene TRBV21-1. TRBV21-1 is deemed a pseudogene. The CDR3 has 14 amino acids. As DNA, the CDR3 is TGTGCCAGCAGCTGGGAGAAGAGGGTAGCTGAAGCTTTCTTT. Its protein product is CASSWEKRVAEAFF.

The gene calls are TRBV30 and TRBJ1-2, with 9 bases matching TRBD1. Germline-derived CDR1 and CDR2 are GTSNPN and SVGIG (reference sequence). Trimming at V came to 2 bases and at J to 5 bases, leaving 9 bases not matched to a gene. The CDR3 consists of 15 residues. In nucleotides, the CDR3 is TGTGCCTGGAGTCCCGGGACAGGGTTGACATATGGCTACACCTTC. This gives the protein CAWSPGTGLTYGYTF.

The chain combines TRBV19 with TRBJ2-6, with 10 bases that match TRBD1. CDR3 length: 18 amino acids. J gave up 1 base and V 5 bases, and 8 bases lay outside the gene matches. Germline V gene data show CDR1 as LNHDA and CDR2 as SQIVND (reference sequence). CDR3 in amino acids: CASSRLGQGQSGANVLTF. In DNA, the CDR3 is TGTGCCAGTAGTCGACTGGGACAGGGGCAATCTGGGGCCAACGTCCTGACTTTC.

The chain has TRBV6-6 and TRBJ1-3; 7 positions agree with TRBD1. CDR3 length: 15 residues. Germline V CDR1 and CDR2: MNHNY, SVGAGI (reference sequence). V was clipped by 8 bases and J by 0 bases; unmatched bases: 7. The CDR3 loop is CASRRGQDSGNTIYF. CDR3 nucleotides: TGTGCCAGCCGGAGGGGGCAGGACTCTGGAAACACCATATATTTT.

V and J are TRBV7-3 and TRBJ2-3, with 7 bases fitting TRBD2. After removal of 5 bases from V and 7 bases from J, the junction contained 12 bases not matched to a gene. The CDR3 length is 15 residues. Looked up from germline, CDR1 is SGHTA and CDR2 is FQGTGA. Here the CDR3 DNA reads TGTGCCAGCAGCCCTGTGGGGGGGGGAGGGAATACGCAGTATTTT. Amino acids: CASSPVGGGGNTQYF.

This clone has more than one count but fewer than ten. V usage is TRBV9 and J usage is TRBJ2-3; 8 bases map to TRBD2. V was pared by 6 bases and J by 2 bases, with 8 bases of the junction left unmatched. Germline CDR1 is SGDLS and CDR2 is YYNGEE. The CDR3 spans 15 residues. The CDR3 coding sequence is TGTGCCAGCACCCGGCGGGGGGCCCTCACAGATACGCAGTATTTT. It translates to CASTRRGALTDTQYF.

CDR3 bases: TGTGCCAGCAGCTTAGCGGGAGGGCCGACGTTTACGCAGTATTTT. This encodes CASSLAGGPTFTQYF. The chain has TRBV7-2 and TRBJ2-3, with 7 bases that match TRBD2. The germline CDR1 and CDR2 sequences are SGHTA and FQGNSA. CDR3 length: 15 residues. V gave up 0 bases and J gave up 8 bases; unmatched junction bases: 8.

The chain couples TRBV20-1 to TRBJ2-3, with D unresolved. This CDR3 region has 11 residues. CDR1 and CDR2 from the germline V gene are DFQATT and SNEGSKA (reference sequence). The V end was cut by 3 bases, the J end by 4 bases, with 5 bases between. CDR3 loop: CSASIADTQYF. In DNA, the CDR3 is TGCAGTGCTAGTATCGCAGATACGCAGTATTTT.

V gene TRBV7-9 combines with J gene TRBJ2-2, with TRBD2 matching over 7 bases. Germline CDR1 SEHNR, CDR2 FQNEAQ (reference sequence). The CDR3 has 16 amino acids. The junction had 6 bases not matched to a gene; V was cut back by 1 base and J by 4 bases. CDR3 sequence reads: CASSLGGSGITGELFF. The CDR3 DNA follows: TGTGCCAGCAGCTTAGGTGGGAGCGGGATCACCGGGGAGCTGTTTTTT.